What follows describes a single T cell receptor (beta chain). Its target is not known. Data came from immunoSEQ multiplex PCR; TCRdb stores just in-frame clones and leaves some out. This table has some 2,000,000 clones, 85% to 95% appearing once. This record belongs to a study of shared clonotypes between healthy human individuals. The overall study: For every donor, three CD4 naive, three CD4 memory, two CD8 naive and one CD8 memory plates were used.

General observations from the study: Large sequencing depth failed to make sorted-subset sequencing complete, rarefaction showed.

The ends were cut back, 0 bases at V and 8 bases at J, with 10 bases in the middle. Germline values: CDR1 GTSNPN, CDR2 SVGIG (reference sequence). CDR3 size: 12 residues. The sequencing sample was made of naive CD4+ T cells sorted from blood. Described subset: CD45RA+ positively selected. The V call is TRBV30, the J call TRBJ1-2; D may be TRBD1 (6 bases). The sequence was collected from a man aged 18-30 years in good health. DNA of the CDR3: TGTGCCTGGAGTGTACAGGGATTGGGCTACACCTTC. It is translated as CAWSVQGLGYTF.